This is a list of T cell receptor beta chains from one sample in a study of molecular identifiers for immune sequencing clone quantification. In TCRdb, the PCR reads were re-called with MiXCR into one record per CDR3 protein. The sample holds hundreds of thousands of distinct CDR3 sequences, just under 20% seen once. Sequencing used naive CD8+ T cells from blood, with Jurkat cell RNA spiked in. Receptors were obtained from a human donor in good health. Some libraries in this study had Jurkat cell RNA spiked in. Each CDR3 is given with its conserved first and last residue. A D gene is named only where the DNA matches it firmly. The listing skips clone size in some rows; elsewhere it reads once, few, many or a size class.

>TRBV30|few|-|TRBJ2-5
TGTGCCTGGAGGGAGGGGGTTCAGGAGACCCAGTACTTC
CAWREGVQETQYF
>TRBV12-3/TRBV12-4|many|TRBD2|TRBJ2-1
TGTGCCAGCAGTCCTCTAGCGGGAGGTGACAATGAGCAGTTCTTC
CASSPLAGGDNEQFF
>TRBV15|few|-|TRBJ2-1
TGTGCCACCAGCTCCCCCCCCGTGGTTGAGCAGTCCTTC
CATSSPPVVEQSF
>TRBV18|-|-|TRBJ2-7
TGTGCCAGCTCCCATACGGCCTACGAGCAGTACTTC
CASSHTAYEQYF
>TRBV5-4|many|-|TRBJ2-7
TGTGCCAGCAGCTTGGTGCAGGCATCCGAGCAGTACTTC
CASSLVQASEQYF
>TRBV12-3/TRBV12-4|few|TRBD1|TRBJ2-5
TGTGCCAGCAGTCCGCCAGGGGGCCAAGAGACCCAGTACTTC
CASSPPGGQETQYF
>TRBV28|-|-|TRBJ2-7
TGTGCCAGCAGTTTGTTCGATGAATCCTGCGAGCAGCACTTC
CASSLFDESCEQHF
>TRBV6-2/TRBV6-3|many|TRBD1|TRBJ1-5
TGTGCCAGCAGTTATCCAACAGGGGTCCAGCCCCAGCATTTT
CASSYPTGVQPQHF
>TRBV2|many|TRBD1|TRBJ1-2
TGTGCCAGCAGGGAGGGACAGTTAGTAAACTATGGCTACACCTTC
CASREGQLVNYGYTF
>TRBV3-1|-|-|TRBJ2-1
TGTGCCAGCAGCCAAGTTGCGGGCAGCCCGGTCAATGAGCAGTTCTTC
CASSQVAGSPVNEQFF
>TRBV3-1|many|-|TRBJ2-7
TGTGCCAGCAGCCAAGATTGGGGTCCCTACGAGCAGTACTTC
CASSQDWGPYEQYF
>TRBV27|-|-|TRBJ2-2
TGTGCCAGCAGTTCCCTCCCGAGCACCGGGGAGCTGTTTTTT
CASSSLPSTGELFF
>TRBV6-5|many|TRBD1|TRBJ1-6
TGTGCCAGCAGTTACCAGGGACAGGACCATCCTAATTCACCCCTCCACTTT
CASSYQGQDHPNSPLHF
>TRBV21-1|-|-|TRBJ1-4
TGTGCCAGCAGCAAAGCGCCGGGGGCGTTTAATGAAAAACTGTTTTTT
CASSKAPGAFNEKLFF
>TRBV30|many|-|TRBJ1-1
TGTGCCTGGAGTACCGGCTGGAACACTGAAGCTTTCTTT
CAWSTGWNTEAFF
>TRBV4-2|few|-|TRBJ2-2
TGTGCCAGCAGCCAAGACCGACTCTCGGCTAACACCGGGGAGCTGTTTTTT
CASSQDRLSANTGELFF
>TRBV20-1|many|-|TRBJ1-5
TGCAGTGCTACCCCATGGTCCGGCCAGCCCCAGCATTTT
CSATPWSGQPQHF
>TRBV12-3/TRBV12-4|-|-|TRBJ1-1
TGTGCCAGCAGTCAAGGGGGGACCACTGAAGCTTTCTTT
CASSQGGTTEAFF
>TRBV28|many|TRBD2|TRBJ2-5
TGTGCCAGCAGTTTGAGGCTAGCGGGGAGAGGGGGAGAGACCCAGTACTTC
CASSLRLAGRGGETQYF
>TRBV4-2|-|TRBD2|TRBJ2-7
TGTGCCAGCAGCCAAGTTGGCGGGAGGGCCTCTTACGAGCAGTACTTC
CASSQVGGRASYEQYF
>TRBV4-1|many|TRBD1|TRBJ2-5
TGCGCCAGCAGCCTATTACAGGGGAGACCGGAGACCCAGTACTTC
CASSLLQGRPETQYF
>TRBV27|few|TRBD1|TRBJ1-2
TGTGCCAGCAGTCCGGACAGGGGGCGAAATGGCTACACCTTC
CASSPDRGRNGYTF
>TRBV2|many|-|TRBJ2-2
TGTGCCAGCAGTCACCAGACACCGCGGGAGCTGTTTTTT
CASSHQTPRELFF
>TRBV12-3/TRBV12-4|few|TRBD2|TRBJ2-1
TGTGCCAGCAGTCCAATGAGACTAGCGGGGAAAAGCTCCTACAATGAGCAGTTCTTC
CASSPMRLAGKSSYNEQFF
>TRBV27|-|TRBD2|TRBJ2-1
TGTGCCAGCACCCAGCGGGAGGGCAGCGAGCAGTTCTTC
CASTQREGSEQFF
>TRBV6-6|many|-|TRBJ2-3
TGTGCCAGCAGTTACTCACCACGGTACGGGGACGCCCCAGATACGCAGTATTTT
CASSYSPRYGDAPDTQYF
>TRBV6-5|few|TRBD1|TRBJ2-3
TGTGCCAGCAGTTACTCTCTACAGGGGAGCACAGATACGCAGTATTTT
CASSYSLQGSTDTQYF